The 20 T cell receptor beta chains below all came from one sample that was sequenced in a study of blood T cells in healthy people across ages. Using a J-beta primer mix together with a sample-barcoded 5' primer, a second PCR was run for about 6 to 12 cycles. TCRdb re-derived calls from the 5' RACE reads in MiXCR, one entry per CDR3 protein. The table shows 980,000 or so distinct CDR3 sequences, with around 49% occurring only once. Sequencing was done on a sample of blood. The receptor source for this set is a man in his thirties or forties in good health.

The genes are TRBV20-1 and TRBJ2-6; the D gene is possibly TRBD2 (6 bases). CDR1 is DFQATT, CDR2 SNEGSKA, per germline (reference sequence). Trimming removed 0 bases at V and 4 bases at J, with 10 bases between. The CDR3 is 15 amino acids. The CDR3: CSARERGRGANVLTF. The CDR3 coding sequence is TGCAGTGCTAGAGAGCGGGGAAGGGGGGCCAACGTCCTGACTTTC.

V gene TRBV2 combines with J gene TRBJ2-5; the D gene is possibly TRBD1 (5 bases). The V end was cut by 7 bases, the J end by 1 base, with 13 bases between. CDR1 is SNHLY, CDR2 FYNNEI, per germline. This CDR3 has 14 amino acids. The DNA for the CDR3 is TGTGCCAGCATTCAGGGATGGGGCCAAGAGACCCAGTACTTC. Its protein is CASIQGWGQETQYF.

This clonotype has a handful of counts. The chain recombines TRBV5-6 with TRBJ2-7, with D tentatively TRBD1 or TRBD2 (6 bases each). Looked up from germline, CDR1 is SGHDT and CDR2 is YYEEEE. This CDR3 is 16 amino acids long. Between the trimmed V and J ends, which lost 1 base and 0 bases, there was a span of 14 bases. The CDR3 region is CASSLLGGGGSYEQYF. CDR3 nucleotides: TGTGCCAGCAGCTTGTTGGGGGGCGGAGGCTCCTACGAGCAGTACTTC.

The CDR3 is CASSQDGGTSGNTQYF. The CDR3 DNA follows: TGCGCCAGCAGCCAAGATGGGGGGACTAGCGGCAATACGCAGTATTTT. The chain uses TRBV4-3 and TRBJ2-3; 11 positions match TRBD2. The CDR3 contains 16 residues. V trimming: 0 bases; J trimming: 7 bases; junction bases outside the gene matches: 6. CDR1 is LGHNA, CDR2 YSLEER, per germline.

The chain employs TRBV7-2 and TRBJ2-7, with 9 bases identical to TRBD1. The CDR3 is 16 amino acids. V lost 0 bases, J lost 7 bases, and 10 bases stayed unmatched. Germline CDR1 reads SGHTA; CDR2 reads FQGNSA. The CDR3 sequence is CASSLAGTGNYDEQYF. The CDR3 DNA is TGTGCCAGCAGCTTAGCGGGGACAGGGAACTACGATGAGCAGTACTTC.

Note on this clonotype: The junction differs from germline at one of its ends, possibly a read error. The CDR3 loop is CVSSLGASSYEQYF. The DNA of the CDR3 is TGTGTCAGCAGTTTAGGCGCGAGCTCCTACGAGCAGTACTTC. The chain joins TRBV12-3 or TRBV12-4 to TRBJ2-7; D is unresolved. CDR3 length: 14 amino acids.

This rearrangement joins TRBV6-1 to TRBJ2-1, with D possibly being TRBD2 (5 bases). The CDR3 is 15 amino acids. The germline V gene has CDR1 MNHNS and CDR2 SASEGT. V shed 3 bases and J shed 12 bases, with 21 bases lying between them. The CDR3 here is CASSDHNFRSGGQFF. The CDR3 DNA is TGTGCCAGCAGTGACCACAACTTTCGTTCCGGAGGGCAGTTCTTC.

This clonotype was observed a few times. The chain recombines TRBV3-1 with TRBJ1-2; D is unclear. This CDR3 spans 13 amino acids. CDR1 is LGHDT, CDR2 YNNKEL, per germline (reference sequence). Deletions cut 0 bases from V and 6 bases from J, with 8 bases between. This chain's CDR3 is CASSQDGRNGYTF. As DNA, the CDR3 is TGTGCCAGCAGCCAAGATGGTCGGAATGGCTACACCTTC.

The rearrangement links TRBV11-1 to TRBJ2-4; D is uncertain. The end of the DNA aligns better with TRBJ2-5, so the J call may be wrong. The CDR3 loop spans 15 amino acids. The germline gives CDR1 SGHAT, CDR2 FQDESV (reference sequence). Here the CDR3 DNA reads TGTGCCAGCAGCTTAGCGCTTGGGCAGGAAGAGACCCAGTACTTC. It is translated as CASSLALGQEETQYF.

This clonotype was picked up a small number of times. The rearrangement uses TRBV7-2 and TRBJ1-6; the D is unclear. V lost 5 bases, J lost 8 bases, and 4 bases lay in between. The CDR3 is 11 residues long. CDR1 is SGHTA, CDR2 FQGNSA, per germline. CDR3 coding DNA: TGTGCCAGCAGCCAGGATTCACCCCTCCACTTT. This translates into CASSQDSPLHF.

This clonotype was detected ten times or more. A read error is possible here, since a much larger clone lies one base away. The chain has TRBV4-2 and TRBJ2-5; possibly TRBD2 for D (5 bases). From germline, CDR1 is LGHNA and CDR2 YNFKEQ. V lost 0 bases and J lost 11, with 19 bases in between. This CDR3 comprises 15 residues. CDR3 nucleotides: TGTGCCAGCAGCCAAGACATCCCTAGCTCCAATGAGCAGTACTTC. Translated: CASSQDIPSSNEQYF.

The V and J genes are TRBV27 and TRBJ2-1; D may be TRBD2 (6 bases). CDR1 and CDR2 (germline): MNHEY, SMNVEV (reference sequence). CDR3 length equals 16 residues. V was trimmed by 6 bases and J by 10 bases, leaving 25 bases between them. The chain's CDR3 is CASSSLGSLWGVEQFF. The CDR3 nucleotides read TGTGCCAGCAGCTCCCTAGGCTCGCTTTGGGGGGTCGAGCAGTTCTTC.

The chain recombines TRBV6-1 with TRBJ2-5; D gene unclear. CDR3 length equals 13 residues. V lost 10 bases to trimming and J lost 5 bases, with 17 bases between them. Germline V CDR1 and CDR2: MNHNS, SASEGT. The CDR3 nucleotides are TGTGCCATCAGCTTTGGTCTGGGGGAGACCCAGTACTTC. Translation: CAISFGLGETQYF.

The chain is built from TRBV29-1 and TRBJ2-1, with 10 bases matching TRBD2. The CDR3 spans 14 residues. Germline values: CDR1 SQVTM, CDR2 ANQGSEA. Trimming at V came to 7 bases and at J to 7 bases, leaving 10 bases not matched to a gene. The CDR3 DNA reads as TGCAGCGCAAGCGGGGGGGCCGGGGAAAATGAGCAGTTCTTC. Translated: CSASGGAGENEQFF.

This chain's CDR3 is CASSQEPLGGIDYEQYF. In DNA form, the CDR3 reads TGCGCCAGCAGCCAAGAACCCCTGGGGGGGATCGACTACGAGCAGTACTTC. The J gene is TRBJ2-7, the V gene TRBV4-1, with 7 bases that match TRBD2. Germline CDR1 and CDR2: MGHRA and YSYEKL. The CDR3 loop spans 17 amino acids. J was trimmed by 3 bases and V by 0 bases; bases with no gene match: 11.

This sequence joins TRBV20-1 and TRBJ2-5; TRBD1 or TRBD2 may be the D gene (6 bases each). V lost 0 bases, J lost 5 bases, and 13 bases lay in between. The CDR3 is 14 residues long. Germline values: CDR1 DFQATT, CDR2 SNEGSKA (reference sequence). CDR3 DNA: TGCAGTGCTAGAGAAGGGGGGTCGAGTGAGACCCAGTACTTC. Translated: CSAREGGSSETQYF.

This clonotype was observed a single time. V usage is TRBV20-1 and J usage is TRBJ1-2, with unresolved D. Germline CDR1 and CDR2: DFQATT and SNEGSKA (reference sequence). This CDR3 region has 13 residues. Trimming took off 4 bases at V and 0 bases at J, with 9 bases between the two ends. CDR3 loop: CSATGKTNYGYTF. The CDR3 region has the DNA TGCAGTGCTACGGGGAAAACTAACTATGGCTACACCTTC.

The CDR3 sequence: CATSDFPTSGGATDTQYF. Written as DNA, the CDR3 is TGTGCCACCAGTGATTTCCCTACTAGCGGGGGGGCCACAGATACGCAGTATTTT. The V and J genes are TRBV24-1 and TRBJ2-3; 13 bases map to TRBD2. Germline-derived CDR1 and CDR2 are KGHDR and SFDVKD. The CDR3 length is 18 residues. Trimming took 1 base from V and 2 from J; bases not matched to a gene: 5.

The CDR3 here is CASSHPTVSADTQYF. The CDR3 nucleotides are TGCGCCAGCAGCCACCCGACAGTCTCCGCAGATACGCAGTATTTT. The chain recombines TRBV5-1 with TRBJ2-3; maybe TRBD1 (5 bases). This CDR3 spans 15 amino acids. Per the germline V gene, CDR1 is SGHRS and CDR2 is YFSETQ. V was trimmed by 4 bases and J by 4 bases, leaving 16 bases between them. The whole variable domain, remainder taken from reference TRBV5-1 and TRBJ2-3, is KAGVTQTPRYLIKTRGQQVTLSCSPISGHRSVSWYQQTPGQGLQFLFEYFSETQRNKGNFPGRFSGRQFSNSRSEMNVSTLELGDSALYLCASSHPTVSADTQYFGPGTRLTVL.

This chain uses TRBV4-1 with TRBJ2-7; D call uncertain. Germline lookup yields CDR1 MGHRA and CDR2 YSYEKL. The CDR3 contains 13 residues. V lost 1 base to trimming and J lost 7 bases, with 11 bases between them. CDR3 sequence: CASSQATLKEQYF. The CDR3 region has the DNA TGCGCCAGCAGCCAAGCGACCTTAAAGGAGCAGTACTTC.